This TCR beta chain was retrieved from a study of technical replicates of blood from several donors. Generated by immunoSEQ multiplex PCR, the TCRdb table keeps only in-frame clones and is missing some. The sample lists about 68,000 clones, under 98% occurring once. There are 15 residues in the CDR3. Trimming at V came to 4 bases and at J to 0 bases, leaving 6 bases not matched to a gene. Germline loops: CDR1 SGHRS, CDR2 YFSETQ. Specimen: T cells isolated from PBMCs. The TCR originated in a human donor in good health. The rearrangement links TRBV5-1 to TRBJ2-7; TRBD2 aligns across 8 bases. CDR3 sequence (DNA): TGCGCCAGCAGCGATCGACTAGCGCCCTCCTACGAGCAGTACTTC. It specifies CASSDRLAPSYEQYF. Full variable domain (missing parts from reference TRBV5-1 and TRBJ2-7): KAGVTQTPRYLIKTRGQQVTLSCSPISGHRSVSWYQQTPGQGLQFLFEYFSETQRNKGNFPGRFSGRQFSNSRSEMNVSTLELGDSALYLCASSDRLAPSYEQYFGPGTRLTVT.